The TCR beta chain under discussion was sequenced for a study of T-cell memory formation after mild COVID-19. Overall study: Clustering of TCRs was largely donor specific.

As concerns this clonotype: Antigen specificity is unknown.

In germline, CDR1 is LGHNA, CDR2 YSLEER. The V end lost 8 bases, the J end lost 9 bases, and 17 bases lay between the germline ends. The CDR3 covers 13 residues. 5'RACE primed at constant segments yielded TCR alpha and TCR beta cDNA libraries bearing sample barcodes and UMIs. Each CDR3 protein is one row after TCRdb ran MiXCR on the 5' RACE reads. The sample lists around 210,000 distinct CDR3 sequences, 7.5% to 10% occurring once. General study results and limits: CD4+ bias marked clones expanding day 15 to 37, unlike balanced contracting clones. Proof of SARS-CoV-2 specificity was absent for the second-wave clones that crested on day 37.

The chain is built from TRBV4-3 and TRBJ2-1; D is unresolved. The sample comprised PBMCs or a T cell subset sorted from them (not recorded which). The sequence came from a man aged 18 to 30 who had mild COVID-19 (a few samples of this study predate the infection). Cell type and time point are not known. The CDR3 DNA reads TGCGCCAGCCGCCTCAAGGATGGTCTTGAGCAGTTCTTC. Translating it yields CASRLKDGLEQFF.